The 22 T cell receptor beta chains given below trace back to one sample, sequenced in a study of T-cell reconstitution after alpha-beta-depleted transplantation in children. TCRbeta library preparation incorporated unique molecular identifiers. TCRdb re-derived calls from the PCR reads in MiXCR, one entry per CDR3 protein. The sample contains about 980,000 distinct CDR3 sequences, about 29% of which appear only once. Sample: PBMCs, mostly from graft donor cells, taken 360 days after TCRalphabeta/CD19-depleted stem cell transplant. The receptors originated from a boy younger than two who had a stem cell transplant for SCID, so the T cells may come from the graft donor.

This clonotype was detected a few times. The DNA of the CDR3 is TGTGCCAGCAGCTTCCCTCCCAACGGACTGTACCAAGAGACCCAGTACTTC. This codes for CASSFPPNGLYQETQYF. The gene calls are TRBV7-2 and TRBJ2-5, with D tentatively TRBD2 (5 bases). Deletions cut 3 bases from V and 0 bases from J, with 17 bases between. The CDR3 is made up of 17 amino acids. CDR1 and CDR2 from the germline V gene are SGHTA and FQGNSA.

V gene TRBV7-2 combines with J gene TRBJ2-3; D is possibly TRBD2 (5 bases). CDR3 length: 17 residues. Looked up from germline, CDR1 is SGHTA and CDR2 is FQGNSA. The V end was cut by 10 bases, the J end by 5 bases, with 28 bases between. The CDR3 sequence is CATGSGPIKWGEDTQYF. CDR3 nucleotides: TGTGCCACCGGTTCAGGACCCATTAAATGGGGAGAAGATACGCAGTATTTT.

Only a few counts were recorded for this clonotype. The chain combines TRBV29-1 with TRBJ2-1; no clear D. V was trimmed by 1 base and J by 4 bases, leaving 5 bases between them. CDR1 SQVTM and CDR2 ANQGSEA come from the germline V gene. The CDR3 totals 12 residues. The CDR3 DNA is TGCAGCGTTGAAGCGCGGTACAATGAGCAGTTCTTC. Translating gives CSVEARYNEQFF.

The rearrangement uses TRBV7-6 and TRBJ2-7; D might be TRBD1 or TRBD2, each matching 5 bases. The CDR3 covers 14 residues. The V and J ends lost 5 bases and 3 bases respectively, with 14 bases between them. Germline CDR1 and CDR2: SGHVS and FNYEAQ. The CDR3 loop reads CASSPGTFRYEQYF. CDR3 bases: TGTGCCAGCAGCCCGGGGACCTTTCGCTACGAGCAGTACTTC.

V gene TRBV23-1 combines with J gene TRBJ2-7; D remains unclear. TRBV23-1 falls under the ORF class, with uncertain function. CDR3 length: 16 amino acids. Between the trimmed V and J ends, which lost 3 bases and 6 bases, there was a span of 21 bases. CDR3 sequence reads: CASSHSRVLGRTEQYF. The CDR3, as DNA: TGCGCCAGCAGTCACTCCCGGGTCCTCGGACGGACCGAGCAGTACTTC.

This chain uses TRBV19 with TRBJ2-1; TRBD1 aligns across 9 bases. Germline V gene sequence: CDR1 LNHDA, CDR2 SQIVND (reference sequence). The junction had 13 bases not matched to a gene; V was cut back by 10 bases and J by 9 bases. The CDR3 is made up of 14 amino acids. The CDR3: CATSLGTGIGEQFF. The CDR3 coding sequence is TGTGCCACCTCTTTGGGGACAGGGATCGGTGAGCAGTTCTTC. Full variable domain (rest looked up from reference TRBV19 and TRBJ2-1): DGGITQSPKYLFRKEGQNVTLSCEQNLNHDAMYWYRQDPGQGLRLIYYSQIVNDFQKGDIAEGYSVSREKKESFPLTVTSAQKNPTAFYLCATSLGTGIGEQFFGPGTRLTVL.

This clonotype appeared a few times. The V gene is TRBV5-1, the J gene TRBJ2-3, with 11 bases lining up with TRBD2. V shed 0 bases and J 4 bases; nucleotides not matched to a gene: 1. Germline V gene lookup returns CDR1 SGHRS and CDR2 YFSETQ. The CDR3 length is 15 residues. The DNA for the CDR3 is TGCGCCAGCAGCTTGGAACTAGCGGGGGCAGATACGCAGTATTTT. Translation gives CASSLELAGADTQYF.

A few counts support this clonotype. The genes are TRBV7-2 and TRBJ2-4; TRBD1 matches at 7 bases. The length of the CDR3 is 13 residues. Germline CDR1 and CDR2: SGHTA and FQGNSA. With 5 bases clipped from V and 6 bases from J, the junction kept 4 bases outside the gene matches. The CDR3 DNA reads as TGTGCCAGCAGCATCGACAGGGCAAACATTCAGTACTTC. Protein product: CASSIDRANIQYF.

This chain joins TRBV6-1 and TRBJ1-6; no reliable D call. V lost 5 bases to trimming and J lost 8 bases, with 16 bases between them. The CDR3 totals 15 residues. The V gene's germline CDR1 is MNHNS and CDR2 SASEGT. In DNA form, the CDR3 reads TGTGCCAGCAGTCCCGCGGGGTCTTATTATTCACCCCTCCACTTT. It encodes CASSPAGSYYSPLHF.

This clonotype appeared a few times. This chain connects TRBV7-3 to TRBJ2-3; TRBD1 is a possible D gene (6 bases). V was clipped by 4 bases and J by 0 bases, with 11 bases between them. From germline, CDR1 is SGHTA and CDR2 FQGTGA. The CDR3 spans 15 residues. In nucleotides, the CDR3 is TGTGCCAGCAGCTGGTTGGGGGCGAGCACAGATACGCAGTATTTT. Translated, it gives CASSWLGASTDTQYF.

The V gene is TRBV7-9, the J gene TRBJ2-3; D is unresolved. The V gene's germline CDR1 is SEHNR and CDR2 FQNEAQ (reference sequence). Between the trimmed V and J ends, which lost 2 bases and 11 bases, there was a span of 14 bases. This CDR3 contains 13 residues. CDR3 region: CASSLSLDLGQYF. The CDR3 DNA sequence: TGTGCCAGCAGCTTATCACTGGATTTGGGGCAGTATTTT.

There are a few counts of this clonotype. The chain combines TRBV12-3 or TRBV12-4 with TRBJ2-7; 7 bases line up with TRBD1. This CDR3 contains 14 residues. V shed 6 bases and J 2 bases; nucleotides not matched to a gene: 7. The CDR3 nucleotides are TGTGCCAGCAGAGAGACAGGGCTTGCCTACGAGCAGTACTTC. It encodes CASRETGLAYEQYF.

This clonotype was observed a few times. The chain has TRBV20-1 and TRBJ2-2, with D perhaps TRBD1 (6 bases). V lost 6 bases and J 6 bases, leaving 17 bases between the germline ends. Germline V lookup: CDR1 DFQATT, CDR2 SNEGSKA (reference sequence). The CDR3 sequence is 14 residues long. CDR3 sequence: CSARPAGVAGELFF. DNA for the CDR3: TGCAGTGCCCGCCCGGCAGGGGTGGCCGGGGAGCTGTTTTTT.

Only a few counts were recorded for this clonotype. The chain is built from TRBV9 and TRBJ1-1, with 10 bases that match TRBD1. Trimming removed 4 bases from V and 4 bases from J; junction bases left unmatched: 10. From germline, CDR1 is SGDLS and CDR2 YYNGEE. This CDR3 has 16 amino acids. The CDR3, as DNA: TGTGCCAGCAGCCCCGCCCCGGGACAGGGGTTCACTGAAGCTTTCTTT. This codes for CASSPAPGQGFTEAFF.

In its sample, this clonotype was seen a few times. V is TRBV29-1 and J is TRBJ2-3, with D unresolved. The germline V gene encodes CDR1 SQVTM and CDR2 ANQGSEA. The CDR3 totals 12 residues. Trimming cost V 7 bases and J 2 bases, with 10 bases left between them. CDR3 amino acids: CSAQVSTDTQYF. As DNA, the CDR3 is TGCAGCGCCCAGGTTTCCACAGATACGCAGTATTTT.

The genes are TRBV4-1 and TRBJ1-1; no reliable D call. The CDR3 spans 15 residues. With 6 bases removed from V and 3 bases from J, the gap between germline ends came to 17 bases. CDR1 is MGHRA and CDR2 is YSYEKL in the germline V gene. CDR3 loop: CASRLALFGYTEAFF. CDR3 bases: TGCGCCAGCAGACTGGCCCTATTTGGGTACACTGAAGCTTTCTTT.

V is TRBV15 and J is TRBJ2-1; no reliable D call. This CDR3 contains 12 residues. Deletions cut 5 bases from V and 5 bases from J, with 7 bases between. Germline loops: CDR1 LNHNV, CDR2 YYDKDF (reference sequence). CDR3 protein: CATSDRNNEQFF. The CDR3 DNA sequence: TGTGCCACCAGCGATAGAAACAATGAGCAGTTCTTC.

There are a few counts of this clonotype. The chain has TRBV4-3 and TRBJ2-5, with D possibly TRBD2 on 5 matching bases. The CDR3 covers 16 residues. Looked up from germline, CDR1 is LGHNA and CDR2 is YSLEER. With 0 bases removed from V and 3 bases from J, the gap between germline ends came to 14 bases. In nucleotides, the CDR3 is TGCGCCAGCAGCCAAGATTTGCTGGGAGAAGAAGAGACCCAGTACTTC. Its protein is CASSQDLLGEEETQYF.

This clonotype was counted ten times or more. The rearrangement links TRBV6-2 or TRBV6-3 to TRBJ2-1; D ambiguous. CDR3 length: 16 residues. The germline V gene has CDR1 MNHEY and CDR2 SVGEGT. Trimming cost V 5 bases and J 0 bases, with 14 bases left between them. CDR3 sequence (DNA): TGTGCCAGCAGTACCCGGACGGCGAGCTCCTACAATGAGCAGTTCTTC. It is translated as CASSTRTASSYNEQFF.

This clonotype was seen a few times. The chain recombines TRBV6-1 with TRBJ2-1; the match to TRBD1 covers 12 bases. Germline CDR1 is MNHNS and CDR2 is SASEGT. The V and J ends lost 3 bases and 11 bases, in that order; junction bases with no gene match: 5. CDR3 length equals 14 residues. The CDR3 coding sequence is TGTGCCAGCAGTGAGGCCGGGACAGGGGGCCAGCAGTTCTTC. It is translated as CASSEAGTGGQQFF.

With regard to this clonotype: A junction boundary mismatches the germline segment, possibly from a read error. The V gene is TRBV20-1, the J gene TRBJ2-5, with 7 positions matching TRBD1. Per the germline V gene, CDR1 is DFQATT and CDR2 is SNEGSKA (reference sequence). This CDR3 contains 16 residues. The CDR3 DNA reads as TGCTGTGCGCCAACCACTAGGGCAGGGGGACAAGAGACCCAGTACTTC. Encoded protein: CCAPTTRAGGQETQYF.

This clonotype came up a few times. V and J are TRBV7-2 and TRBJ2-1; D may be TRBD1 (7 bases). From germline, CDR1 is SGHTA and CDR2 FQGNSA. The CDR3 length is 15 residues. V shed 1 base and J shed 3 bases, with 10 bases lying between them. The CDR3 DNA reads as TGTGCCAGCAGCTTAGAGCAGGGGGGCTACAATGAGCAGTTCTTC. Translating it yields CASSLEQGGYNEQFF.